In this sample, the clone carrying this T cell receptor beta chain turned up many times. The antigen remains undetermined. This sample is drawn from a study of T-cell reconstitution after alpha-beta-depleted transplantation in children. Study-level results: Counts and diversity of T cells one year after transplant came mostly from newly produced T cells. TCRbeta diversity was high at day 60 in some patients (a result of surviving recipient T cells and thymic progenitors). Expanded graft clones numbering several hundred reportedly gave rise to alpha-beta T cells about two months after transplant.

This CDR3 region has 16 residues. Trimming removed 4 bases from V and 2 bases from J, with 18 bases in between. Germline-derived CDR1 and CDR2 are LGHDT and YNNKEL (reference sequence). Unique molecular identifiers tagged the TCRbeta library. MiXCR, run by TCRdb on the PCR reads, gives a single entry per CDR3 protein. The top ten hold 23% of the sample, which has under 300,000 distinct CDR3 sequences, 11% seen once. This sequence was found in a male patient under 10 years old who had a stem cell transplant for chronic granulomatous disease, so the T cells may come from the graft donor. This material consisted of peripheral blood, taken 180 days after TCRalphabeta/CD19-depleted stem cell transplant. The gene calls are TRBV3-1 and TRBJ2-7; a weak D match, TRBD1 (6 bases). CDR3 loop: CASSPQTRQETYEQYF. The CDR3 DNA reads TGTGCCAGCAGCCCTCAAACCAGACAGGAGACCTACGAGCAGTACTTC.